The 14 T cell receptor beta chains below come from one sample, sequenced in a study of beta chain features in type 1 diabetes. Study outcomes and limitations: All four CD4+ subsets from Type 1 diabetes patients carried moderately but significantly shorter TCRB CDR3s.

Reverse transcribing all isolated RNA meant expressed TCRB transcripts were sequenced. The assay was immunoSEQ multiplex PCR, and TCRdb's table has in-frame clones only and misses some. The sample comprises some 140,000 clones, 9% of which are singletons, and around 0.79% rests with the top ten. Their target antigens are unknown. The source material was central memory CD4+ T cells from blood. The receptors come from a man aged 30 to 45 with type 1 diabetes.

The V and J genes are TRBV10-1 and TRBJ2-3, with D maybe TRBD1 (6 bases). The CDR3 covers 13 residues. The germline V gene encodes CDR1 WNHNN and CDR2 SYGVQD (reference sequence). The germline V and J ends were trimmed by 7 bases and 6 bases, with 14 bases remaining between them. The CDR3 DNA follows: TGCGCCAGCAAGGGGGACGGTGTGGATACGCAGTATTTT. It specifies CASKGDGVDTQYF.

V and J are TRBV7-6 and TRBJ2-5; the D gene is possibly TRBD1 (5 bases). The germline V and J ends were trimmed by 0 bases and 4 bases, with 6 bases remaining between them. Per germline, CDR1 SGHVS and CDR2 FNYEAQ. CDR3 size: 13 residues. CDR3 nucleotide sequence: TGTGCCAGCAGCTTAGCGCAGGGAGAGACCCAGTACTTC. As protein: CASSLAQGETQYF. Together with reference TRBV7-6 and TRBJ2-5, the CDR3 gives the full variable domain: GAGVSQSPRYKVTKRGQDVALRCDPISGHVSLYWYRQALGQGPEFLTYFNYEAQQDKSGLPNDRFSAERPEGSISTLTIQRTEQRDSAMYRCASSLAQGETQYFGPGTRLLVL.

The chain recombines TRBV5-1 with TRBJ2-2, with D perhaps TRBD1 (6 bases). The CDR3 length is 15 residues. V lost 4 bases to trimming and J lost 4 bases, with 14 bases between them. Per the germline V gene, CDR1 is SGHRS and CDR2 is YFSETQ. The CDR3 bases are TGCGCCAGCAGCCAACAGGGTTCCGGCACCGGGGAGCTGTTTTTT. Encoded protein: CASSQQGSGTGELFF.

This clone has a handful of counts. The chain recombines TRBV6-6 with TRBJ1-2; 7 bases are a match to TRBD1. J gave up 6 bases and V 7 bases, and 8 bases lay outside the gene matches. The germline V gene encodes CDR1 MNHNY and CDR2 SVGAGI (reference sequence). The CDR3 spans 13 residues. CDR3 amino acids: CASIRTGADGYTF. CDR3 bases: TGTGCCAGCATCCGTACAGGGGCGGATGGCTACACCTTC.

The genes are TRBV25-1 and TRBJ2-2, with 11 bases identical to TRBD2. Germline CDR1 and CDR2: MGHDK and SYGVNS. CDR3 length: 17 amino acids. The V gene end was trimmed by 2 bases and the J gene end by 7 bases; junction bases not matched to a gene: 9. CDR3 residues: CASSEIILAGDHGELFF. CDR3 DNA: TGTGCCAGCAGTGAAATAATACTAGCGGGGGACCACGGGGAGCTGTTTTTT.

This sequence joins TRBV7-2 and TRBJ1-2, with TRBD1 as a possible D gene (5 bases). The CDR3 totals 15 residues. Germline CDR1 reads SGHTA; CDR2 reads FQGNSA. Trimming took off 2 bases at V and 4 bases at J, with 14 bases between the two ends. CDR3 sequence: CASSLMQEGAYGYTF. CDR3 bases: TGTGCCAGCAGCTTAATGCAGGAAGGGGCCTATGGCTACACCTTC.

The chain uses TRBV5-6 and TRBJ1-5; D uncertain. The CDR3 sequence is 14 residues long. Trimming took off 1 base at V and 13 bases at J, with 18 bases between the two ends. Germline CDR1 SGHDT, CDR2 YYEEEE. The CDR3 nucleotides are TGTGCCAGCAGCTTGAATCGGTTCCCCCTAGCGCAGCATTTT. Residues: CASSLNRFPLAQHF.

This clone appeared a few times. The chain has TRBV27 and TRBJ2-7; 8 nucleotides line up with TRBD1. The junction had 16 bases not matched to a gene; V was cut back by 1 base and J by 5 bases. CDR1 is MNHEY, CDR2 SMNVEV, per germline (reference sequence). The CDR3 has 18 residues. The CDR3 is CASSLFSPGTDRDHEQYF. CDR3 DNA sequence: TGTGCCAGCAGTTTATTTTCCCCGGGAACGGACAGGGACCACGAGCAGTACTTC.

This clone was detected a few times. The rearrangement joins TRBV5-6 to TRBJ2-5; 8 bases agree with TRBD2. Germline V CDR1 and CDR2: SGHDT, YYEEEE. The V segment lost 4 bases and the J segment 4 bases; nucleotides outside the gene matches: 6. The CDR3 spans 14 residues. CDR3 sequence reads: CASSRPGGPETQYF. CDR3 sequence (DNA): TGTGCCAGCAGCCGACCGGGGGGGCCAGAGACCCAGTACTTC. The full variable domain, in which reference TRBV5-6 and TRBJ2-5 provide the parts outside the CDR3, is DAGVTQSPTHLIKTRGQQVTLRCSPKSGHDTVSWYQQALGQGPQFIFQYYEEEERQRGNFPDRFSGHQFPNYSSELNVNALLLGDSALYLCASSRPGGPETQYFGPGTRLLVL.

The chain links TRBV27 to TRBJ1-5; 8 bases align to TRBD1. CDR1 is MNHEY and CDR2 is SMNVEV in the germline V gene (reference sequence). The CDR3 runs 14 residues. The V gene end was trimmed by 6 bases and the J gene end by 4 bases; junction bases not matched to a gene: 5. CDR3 nucleotides: TGTGCCAGCAGCCAGGGACAGGTGAATCAGCCCCAGCATTTT. Translating gives CASSQGQVNQPQHF.

This clone was picked up a small number of times. The chain combines TRBV7-3 with TRBJ2-4; 7 bases line up with TRBD2. The CDR3 runs 13 residues. With 5 bases clipped from V and 7 bases from J, the junction kept 5 bases outside the gene matches. Germline V CDR1 and CDR2: SGHTA, FQGTGA. Here the CDR3 DNA reads TGTGCCAGCAGCCTGATGGGGGGGAACATTCAGTACTTC. Its protein product is CASSLMGGNIQYF. The variable domain in full, with the rest retrieved from reference TRBV7-3 and TRBJ2-4, is GAGVSQTPSNKVTEKGKYVELRCDPISGHTALYWYRQSLGQGPEFLIYFQGTGAADDSGLPNDRFFAVRPEGSVSTLKIQRTERGDSAVYLCASSLMGGNIQYFGAGTRLSVL.

The sample holds a few counts of this clone. V and J are TRBV19 and TRBJ1-6; D uncertain. The length of the CDR3 is 18 residues. V was pared by 4 bases and J by 0 bases, with 16 bases between. Germline assignment: CDR1 LNHDA and CDR2 SQIVND (reference sequence). The CDR3 spells CASSTEFKYSSYNSPLHF. The CDR3 DNA reads TGTGCCAGTAGTACAGAATTCAAATACAGCTCCTATAATTCACCCCTCCACTTT.

Details on this clone: One junction end disagrees with the germline gene, perhaps due to a read error. This chain uses TRBV5-4 with TRBJ2-7; 8 positions match TRBD1. The CDR3 has 11 residues. Germline CDR1 reads SGHNT; CDR2 reads YYREEE (reference sequence). CDR3 bases: TGTGCCAGCAGCTTGGAACAGGGGGAGGTCTTC. Translating gives CASSLEQGEVF.

In this sample, this clone turned up many times. Other DNA sequences in the sample encode the same CDR3. This chain uses TRBV6-5 with TRBJ1-1; 7 bases map to TRBD1. CDR3 length equals 15 residues. With 4 bases clipped from V and 0 bases from J, the junction kept 5 bases outside the gene matches. Per the germline V gene, CDR1 is MNHEY and CDR2 is SVGAGI. CDR3 loop: CASSSWDRLNTEAFF. The DNA of the CDR3 is TGTGCCAGCAGTTCATGGGACAGATTGAACACTGAAGCTTTCTTT.